This T cell receptor beta chain was obtained from a study of T-cell memory formation after mild COVID-19. Study as a whole: TCR clustering was largely donor specific.

Study observations and caveats: Balance between CD4 and CD8 was seen in clones contracting day 15 to 85, and a CD4+ lean was seen in later expanders. Cross-reactive memory seemingly joined, as some responding clones were found in pre-infection memory.

As to this clonotype: Antigen: not known.

The CDR3 is made up of 17 amino acids. Trimming stripped 1 base from V and 2 bases from J, with 18 bases between. Germline values: CDR1 SGHVS, CDR2 FNYEAQ. The authors produced TCR alpha and TCR beta cDNA libraries with sample barcodes and UMIs by 5'RACE using constant-segment primers. From the 5' RACE reads, TCRdb called clonotypes with MiXCR, one entry per CDR3 protein. The sample holds tens of thousands of distinct CDR3 sequences, about 13% seen once. The chain links TRBV7-6 to TRBJ2-7, with TRBD1 as a possible D gene (6 bases). Sequenced: PBMCs or a T cell subset sorted from them (not recorded which). This receptor was identified in an adult woman who had mild COVID-19 (a few samples of this study predate the infection). Cell type and time point are not known. As DNA, the CDR3 is TGTGCCAGCAGCTTAGGAGGCTGGGGGCAGGGCCCCTACGAGCAGTACTTC. Amino acid sequence: CASSLGGWGQGPYEQYF.